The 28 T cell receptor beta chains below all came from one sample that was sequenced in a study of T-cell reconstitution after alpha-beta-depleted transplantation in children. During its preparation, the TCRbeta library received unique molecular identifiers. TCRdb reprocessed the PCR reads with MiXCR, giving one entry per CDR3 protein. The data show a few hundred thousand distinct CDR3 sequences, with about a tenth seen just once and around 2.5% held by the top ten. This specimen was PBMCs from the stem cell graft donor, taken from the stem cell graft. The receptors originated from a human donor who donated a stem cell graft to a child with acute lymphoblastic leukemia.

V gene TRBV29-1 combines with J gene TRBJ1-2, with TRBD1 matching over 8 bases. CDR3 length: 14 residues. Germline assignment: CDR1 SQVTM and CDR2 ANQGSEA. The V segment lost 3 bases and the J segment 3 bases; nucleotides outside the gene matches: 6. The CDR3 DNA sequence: TGCAGCGTTGAGGCTCAGGGGGCGGACTATGGCTACACCTTC. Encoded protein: CSVEAQGADYGYTF.

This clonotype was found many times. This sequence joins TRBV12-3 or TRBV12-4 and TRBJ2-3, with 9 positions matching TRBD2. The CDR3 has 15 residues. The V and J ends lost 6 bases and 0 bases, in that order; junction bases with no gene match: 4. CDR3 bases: TGTGCCAGCAGCCTGAGCGGGAGGAGCACAGATACGCAGTATTTT. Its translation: CASSLSGRSTDTQYF.

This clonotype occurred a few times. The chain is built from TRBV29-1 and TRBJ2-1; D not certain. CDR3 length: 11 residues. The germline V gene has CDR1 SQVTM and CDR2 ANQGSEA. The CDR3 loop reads CSSRSANEQFF. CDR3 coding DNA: TGCTCCTCTCGATCCGCCAATGAGCAGTTCTTC.

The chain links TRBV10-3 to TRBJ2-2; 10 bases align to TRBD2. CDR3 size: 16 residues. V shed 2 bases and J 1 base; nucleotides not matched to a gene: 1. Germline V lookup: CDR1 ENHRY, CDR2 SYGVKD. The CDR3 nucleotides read TGTGCCATCAGTGAGACTAGCGGGGTGAACACCGGGGAGCTGTTTTTT. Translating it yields CAISETSGVNTGELFF.

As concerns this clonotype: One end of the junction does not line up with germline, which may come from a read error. The CDR3 reads CASSFRGRYTESFF. The CDR3 nucleotides read TGTGCCAGCAGTTTCAGGGGGCGGTACACTGAATCTTTCTTT. The genes are TRBV12-3 or TRBV12-4 and TRBJ1-1; 8 bases line up with TRBD1. This CDR3 is built from 14 residues.

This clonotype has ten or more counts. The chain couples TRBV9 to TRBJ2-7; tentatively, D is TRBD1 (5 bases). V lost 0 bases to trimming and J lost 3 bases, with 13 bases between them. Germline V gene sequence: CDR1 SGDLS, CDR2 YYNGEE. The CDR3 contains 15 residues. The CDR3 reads CASSVATGSLYEQYF. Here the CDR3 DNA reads TGTGCCAGCAGCGTAGCTACAGGTTCGCTCTACGAGCAGTACTTC. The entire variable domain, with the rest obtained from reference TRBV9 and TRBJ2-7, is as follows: DSGVTQTPKHLITATGQRVTLRCSPRSGDLSVYWYQQSLDQGLQFLIQYYNGEERAKGNILERFSAQQFPDLHSELNLSSLELGDSALYFCASSVATGSLYEQYFGPGTRLTVT.

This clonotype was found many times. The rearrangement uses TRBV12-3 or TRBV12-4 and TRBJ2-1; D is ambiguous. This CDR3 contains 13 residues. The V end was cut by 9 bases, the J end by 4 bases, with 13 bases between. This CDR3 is CASKLLGYNEQFF. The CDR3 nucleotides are TGTGCCAGTAAATTACTGGGTTACAATGAGCAGTTCTTC.

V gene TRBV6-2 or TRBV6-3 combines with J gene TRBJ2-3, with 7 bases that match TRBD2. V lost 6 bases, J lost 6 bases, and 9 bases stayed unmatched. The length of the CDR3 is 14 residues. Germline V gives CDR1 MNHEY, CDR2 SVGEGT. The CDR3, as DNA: TGTGCCAGCAGAGCGGGCCTAGCGGTGGATACGCAGTATTTT. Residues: CASRAGLAVDTQYF.

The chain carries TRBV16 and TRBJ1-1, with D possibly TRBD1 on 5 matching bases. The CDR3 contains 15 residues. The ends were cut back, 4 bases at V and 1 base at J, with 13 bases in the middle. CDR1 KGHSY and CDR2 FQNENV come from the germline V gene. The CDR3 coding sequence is TGTGCCAGCAGCCGAGAAGGGGTAGGGAACACTGAAGCTTTCTTT. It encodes CASSREGVGNTEAFF.

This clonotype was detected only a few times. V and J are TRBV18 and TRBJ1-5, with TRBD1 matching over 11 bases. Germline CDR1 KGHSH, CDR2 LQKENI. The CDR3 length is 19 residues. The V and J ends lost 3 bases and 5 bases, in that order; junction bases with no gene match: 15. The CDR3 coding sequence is TGTGCCAGCTCACCGACCCGGGACAGGGGGTTTTCGGTCCATCAGCCCCAGCATTTT. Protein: CASSPTRDRGFSVHQPQHF.

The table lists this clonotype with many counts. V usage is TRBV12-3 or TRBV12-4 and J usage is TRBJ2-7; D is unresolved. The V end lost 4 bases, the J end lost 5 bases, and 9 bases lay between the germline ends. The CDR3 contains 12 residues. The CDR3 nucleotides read TGTGCCAGCAGTTGGAACGTTCACGAGCAGTACTTC. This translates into CASSWNVHEQYF.

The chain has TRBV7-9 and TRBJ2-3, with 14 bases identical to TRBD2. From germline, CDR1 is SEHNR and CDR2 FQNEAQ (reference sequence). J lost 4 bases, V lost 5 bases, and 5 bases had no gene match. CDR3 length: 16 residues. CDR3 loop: CASSPGLAGAPDTQYF. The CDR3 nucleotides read TGTGCCAGCAGCCCGGGACTAGCGGGAGCCCCAGATACGCAGTATTTT.

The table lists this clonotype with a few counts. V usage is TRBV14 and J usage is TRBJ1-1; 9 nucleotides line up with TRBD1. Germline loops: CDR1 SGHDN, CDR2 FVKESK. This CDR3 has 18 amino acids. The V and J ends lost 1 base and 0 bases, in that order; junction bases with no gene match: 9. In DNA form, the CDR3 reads TGTGCCAGCAGCCAAGGCTTGGGACAGGGAAGGTTGAACACTGAAGCTTTCTTT. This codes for CASSQGLGQGRLNTEAFF.

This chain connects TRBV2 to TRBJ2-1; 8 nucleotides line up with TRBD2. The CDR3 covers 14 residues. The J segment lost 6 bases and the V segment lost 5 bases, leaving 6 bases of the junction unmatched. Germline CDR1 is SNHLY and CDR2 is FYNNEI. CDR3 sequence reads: CASSRAGAINEQFF. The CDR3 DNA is TGTGCCAGCAGTAGAGCGGGAGCAATCAATGAGCAGTTCTTC.

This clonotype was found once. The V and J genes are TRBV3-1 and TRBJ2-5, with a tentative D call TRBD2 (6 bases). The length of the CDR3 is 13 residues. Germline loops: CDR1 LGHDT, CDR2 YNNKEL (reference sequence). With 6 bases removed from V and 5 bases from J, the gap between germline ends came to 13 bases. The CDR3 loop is CASRIWREETQYF. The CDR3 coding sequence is TGTGCCAGCAGAATCTGGAGGGAGGAGACCCAGTACTTC.

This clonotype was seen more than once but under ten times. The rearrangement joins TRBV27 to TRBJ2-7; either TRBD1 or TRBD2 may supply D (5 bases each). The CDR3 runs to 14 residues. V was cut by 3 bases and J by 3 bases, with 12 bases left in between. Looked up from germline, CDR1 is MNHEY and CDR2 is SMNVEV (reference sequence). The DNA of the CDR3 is TGTGCCAGCAGTTTTAATCGGGGCAACTACGAGCAGTACTTC. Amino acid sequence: CASSFNRGNYEQYF.

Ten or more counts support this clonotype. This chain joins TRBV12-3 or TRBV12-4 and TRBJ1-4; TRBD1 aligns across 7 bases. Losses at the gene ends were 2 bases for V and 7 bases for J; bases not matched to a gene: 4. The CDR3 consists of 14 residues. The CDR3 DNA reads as TGTGCCAGCAGTTTACGGCAGGGGGGTGAAAAACTGTTTTTT. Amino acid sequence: CASSLRQGGEKLFF.

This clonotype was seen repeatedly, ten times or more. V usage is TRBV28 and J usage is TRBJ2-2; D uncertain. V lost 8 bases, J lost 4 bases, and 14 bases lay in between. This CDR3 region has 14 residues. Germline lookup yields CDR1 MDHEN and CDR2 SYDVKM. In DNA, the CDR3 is TGTGCCAGCGGCAGTACTCCTGGCACCGGGGAGCTGTTTTTT. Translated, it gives CASGSTPGTGELFF.

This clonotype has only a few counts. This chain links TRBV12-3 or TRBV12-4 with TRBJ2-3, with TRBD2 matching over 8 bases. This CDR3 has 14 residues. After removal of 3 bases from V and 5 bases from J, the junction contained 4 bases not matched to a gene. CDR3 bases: TGTGCCAGCAGTTTGTCGGCGGGGGGAGATACGCAGTATTTT. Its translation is CASSLSAGGDTQYF.

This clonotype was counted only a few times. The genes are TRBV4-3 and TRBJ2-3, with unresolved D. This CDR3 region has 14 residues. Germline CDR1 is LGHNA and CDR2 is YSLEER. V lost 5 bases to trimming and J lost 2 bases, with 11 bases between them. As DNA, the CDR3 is TGCGCCAGCAGCTACGGGCGAAACACAGATACGCAGTATTTT. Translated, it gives CASSYGRNTDTQYF.

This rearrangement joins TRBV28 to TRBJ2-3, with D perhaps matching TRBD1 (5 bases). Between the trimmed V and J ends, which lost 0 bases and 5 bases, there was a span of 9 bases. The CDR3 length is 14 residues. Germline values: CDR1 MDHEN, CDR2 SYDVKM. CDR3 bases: TGTGCCAGCAGTTTATGGGGGCAGAGAGATACGCAGTATTTT. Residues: CASSLWGQRDTQYF.

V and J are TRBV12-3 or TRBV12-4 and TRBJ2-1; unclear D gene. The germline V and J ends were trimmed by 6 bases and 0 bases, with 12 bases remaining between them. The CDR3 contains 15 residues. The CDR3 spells CASRPDNSSYNEQFF. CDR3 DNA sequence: TGTGCCAGCAGGCCTGACAACTCCTCCTACAATGAGCAGTTCTTC.

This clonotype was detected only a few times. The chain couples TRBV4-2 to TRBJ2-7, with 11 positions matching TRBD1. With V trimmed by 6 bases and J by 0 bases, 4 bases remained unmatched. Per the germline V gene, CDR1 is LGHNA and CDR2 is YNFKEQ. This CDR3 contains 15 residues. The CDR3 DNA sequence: TGTGCCAGCAGACCCGGGACAGGGGGCTCCTACGAGCAGTACTTC. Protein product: CASRPGTGGSYEQYF.

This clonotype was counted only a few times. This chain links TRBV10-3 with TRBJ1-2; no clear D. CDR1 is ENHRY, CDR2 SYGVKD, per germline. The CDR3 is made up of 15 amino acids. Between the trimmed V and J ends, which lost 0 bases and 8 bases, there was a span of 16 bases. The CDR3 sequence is CAISESSQTIRGYTF. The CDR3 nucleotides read TGTGCCATCAGTGAGTCGAGCCAGACGATTCGCGGCTACACCTTC.

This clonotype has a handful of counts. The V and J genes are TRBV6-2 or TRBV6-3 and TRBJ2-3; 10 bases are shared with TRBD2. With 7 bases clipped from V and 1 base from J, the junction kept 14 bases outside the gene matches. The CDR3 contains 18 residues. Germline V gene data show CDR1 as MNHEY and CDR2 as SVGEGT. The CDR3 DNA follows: TGTGCCAGCAACGCCCTCATTATCCTAGCGGGGGGCACAGATACGCAGTATTTT. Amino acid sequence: CASNALIILAGGTDTQYF.

CDR3 DNA sequence: TGTGCCAGCAGAACGACGGCGTATAATTCACCCCTCCACTTT. Translation gives CASRTTAYNSPLHF. The chain employs TRBV6-1 and TRBJ1-6, with D hard to call. V gave up 6 bases and J gave up 4 bases, with 10 bases separating them. CDR1 MNHNS and CDR2 SASEGT come from the germline V gene. The CDR3 covers 14 residues.

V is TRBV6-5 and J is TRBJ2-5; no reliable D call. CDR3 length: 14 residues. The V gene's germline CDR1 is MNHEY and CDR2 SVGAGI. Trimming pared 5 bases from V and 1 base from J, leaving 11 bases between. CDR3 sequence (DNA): TGTGCCAGCAGTACCCCGGCGAGCCAAGAGACCCAGTACTTC. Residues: CASSTPASQETQYF.

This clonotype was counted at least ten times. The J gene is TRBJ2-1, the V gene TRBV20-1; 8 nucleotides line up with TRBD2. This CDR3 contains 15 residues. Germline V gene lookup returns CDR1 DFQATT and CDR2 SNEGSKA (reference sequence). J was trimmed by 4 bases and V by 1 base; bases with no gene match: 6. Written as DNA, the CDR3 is TGCAGTGCTAGAGGGGTAGCGGGAATATACAATGAGCAGTTCTTC. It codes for CSARGVAGIYNEQFF.